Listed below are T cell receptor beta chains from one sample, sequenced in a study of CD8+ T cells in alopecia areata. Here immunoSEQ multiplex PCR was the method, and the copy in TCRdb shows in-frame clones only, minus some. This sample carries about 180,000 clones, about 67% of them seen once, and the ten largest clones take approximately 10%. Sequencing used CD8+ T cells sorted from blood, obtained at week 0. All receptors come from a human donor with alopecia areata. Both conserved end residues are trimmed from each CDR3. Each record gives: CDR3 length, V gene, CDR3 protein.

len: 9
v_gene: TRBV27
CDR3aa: TGGQGNTQY

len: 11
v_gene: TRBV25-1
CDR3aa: ASLGTGAYEQY

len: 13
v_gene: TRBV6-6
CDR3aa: ASSYTGLAKETQY

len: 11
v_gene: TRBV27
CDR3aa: ASSLRGNYGYT

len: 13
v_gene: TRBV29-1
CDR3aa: SGSLGQGATDTQY

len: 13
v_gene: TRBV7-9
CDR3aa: ASSLSLRGNTEAF

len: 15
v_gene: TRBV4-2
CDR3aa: ASSHPGTGGLRNEQF

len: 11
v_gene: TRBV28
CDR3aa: ASSPAGGAEQY

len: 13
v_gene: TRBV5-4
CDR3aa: ASSTQGAMNTEAF

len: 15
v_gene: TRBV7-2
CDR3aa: ASSVGVAGTFDSPLH

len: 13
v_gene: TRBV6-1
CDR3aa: ASSFTLRGTYEQY

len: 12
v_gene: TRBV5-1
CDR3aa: ASSLEGTFETQY

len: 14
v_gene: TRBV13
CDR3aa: ASSLREGHSTYEQY

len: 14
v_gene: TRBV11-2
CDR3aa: ASSLQGLSAKNIQY

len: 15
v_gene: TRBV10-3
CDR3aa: AISDIPRGQHNYEQY

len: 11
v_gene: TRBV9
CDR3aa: ASSVAGNGGYT

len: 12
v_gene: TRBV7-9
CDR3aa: ASSLDGSGDEQF